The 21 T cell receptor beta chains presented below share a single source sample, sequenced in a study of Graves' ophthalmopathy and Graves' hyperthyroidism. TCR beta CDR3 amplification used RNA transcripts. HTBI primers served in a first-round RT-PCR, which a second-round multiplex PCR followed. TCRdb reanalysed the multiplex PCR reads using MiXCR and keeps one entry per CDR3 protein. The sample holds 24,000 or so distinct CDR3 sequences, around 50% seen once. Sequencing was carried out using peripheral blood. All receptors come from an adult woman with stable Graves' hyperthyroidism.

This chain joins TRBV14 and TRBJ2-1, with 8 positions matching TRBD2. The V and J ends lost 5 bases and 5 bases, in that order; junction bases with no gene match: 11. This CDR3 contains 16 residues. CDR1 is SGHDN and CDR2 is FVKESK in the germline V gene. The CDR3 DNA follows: TGTGCCAGCAGCTACTTAGGGGCGGGAGGAGACAATGAGCAGTTCTTC. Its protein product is CASSYLGAGGDNEQFF.

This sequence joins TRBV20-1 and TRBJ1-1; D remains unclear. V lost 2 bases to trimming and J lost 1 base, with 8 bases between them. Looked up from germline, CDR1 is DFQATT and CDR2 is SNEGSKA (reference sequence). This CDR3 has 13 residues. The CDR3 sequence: CSARKPTNTEAFF. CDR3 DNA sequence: TGCAGTGCTAGAAAACCGACGAACACTGAAGCTTTCTTT.

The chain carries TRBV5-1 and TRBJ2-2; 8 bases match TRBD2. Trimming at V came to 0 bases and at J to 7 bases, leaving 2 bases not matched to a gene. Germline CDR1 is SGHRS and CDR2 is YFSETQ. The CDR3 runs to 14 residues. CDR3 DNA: TGCGCCAGCAGCTTGGGTAGCGGGATCGGGGAGCTGTTTTTT. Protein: CASSLGSGIGELFF. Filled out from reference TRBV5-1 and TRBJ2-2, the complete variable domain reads KAGVTQTPRYLIKTRGQQVTLSCSPISGHRSVSWYQQTPGQGLQFLFEYFSETQRNKGNFPGRFSGRQFSNSRSEMNVSTLELGDSALYLCASSLGSGIGELFFGEGSRLTVL.

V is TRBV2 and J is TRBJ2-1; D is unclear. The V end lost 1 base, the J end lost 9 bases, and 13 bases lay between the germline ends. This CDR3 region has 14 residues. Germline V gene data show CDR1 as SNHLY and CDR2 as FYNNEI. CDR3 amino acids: CASSEDVGRSEQFF. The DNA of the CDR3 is TGTGCCAGCAGTGAAGATGTAGGTCGTAGTGAGCAGTTCTTC.

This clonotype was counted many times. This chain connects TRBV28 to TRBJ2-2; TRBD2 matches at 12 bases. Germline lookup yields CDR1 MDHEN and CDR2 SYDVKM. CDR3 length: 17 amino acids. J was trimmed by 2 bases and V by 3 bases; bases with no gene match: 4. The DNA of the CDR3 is TGTGCCAGCAGTTTCAGGGGACTAGCGGGTAACACCGGGGAGCTGTTTTTT. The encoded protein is CASSFRGLAGNTGELFF.

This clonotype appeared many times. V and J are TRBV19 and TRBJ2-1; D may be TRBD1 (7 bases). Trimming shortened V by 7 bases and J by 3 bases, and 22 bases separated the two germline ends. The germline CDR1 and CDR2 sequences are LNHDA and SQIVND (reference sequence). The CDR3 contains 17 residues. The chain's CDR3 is CASTPLGGGNGYNEQFF. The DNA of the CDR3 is TGTGCCAGTACCCCCCTCGGAGGGGGCAATGGCTACAATGAGCAGTTCTTC.

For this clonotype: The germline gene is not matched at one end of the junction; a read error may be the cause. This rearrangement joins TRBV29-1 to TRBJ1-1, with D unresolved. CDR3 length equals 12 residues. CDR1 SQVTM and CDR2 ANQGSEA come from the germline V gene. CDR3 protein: CSVGGRNSEAFF. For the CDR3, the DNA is TGCAGCGTGGGAGGACGGAACTCTGAAGCTTTCTTT.

CDR3 sequence (DNA): TGTGCCACCAGCAGAGATCGCAGGCATAGCAATCAGCCCCAGCATTTT. This codes for CATSRDRRHSNQPQHF. V gene TRBV15 combines with J gene TRBJ1-5; no reliable D call. This CDR3 contains 16 residues. CDR1 is LNHNV, CDR2 YYDKDF, per germline (reference sequence). Trimming took 0 bases from V and 0 from J, leaving 9 bases between them. The variable domain in full, completed from reference TRBV15 and TRBJ1-5, reads DAMVIQNPRYQVTQFGKPVTLSCSQTLNHNVMYWYQQKSSQAPKLLFHYYDKDFNNEADTPDNFQSRRPNTSFCFLDIRSPGLGDTAMYLCATSRDRRHSNQPQHFGDGTRLSIL.

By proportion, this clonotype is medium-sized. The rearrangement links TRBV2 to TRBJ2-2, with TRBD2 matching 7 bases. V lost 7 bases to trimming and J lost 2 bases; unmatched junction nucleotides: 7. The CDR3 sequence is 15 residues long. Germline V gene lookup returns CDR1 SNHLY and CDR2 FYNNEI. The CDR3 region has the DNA TGTGCCAGCAAGGAGCGGGACCTTAACACCGGGGAGCTGTTTTTT. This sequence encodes CASKERDLNTGELFF.

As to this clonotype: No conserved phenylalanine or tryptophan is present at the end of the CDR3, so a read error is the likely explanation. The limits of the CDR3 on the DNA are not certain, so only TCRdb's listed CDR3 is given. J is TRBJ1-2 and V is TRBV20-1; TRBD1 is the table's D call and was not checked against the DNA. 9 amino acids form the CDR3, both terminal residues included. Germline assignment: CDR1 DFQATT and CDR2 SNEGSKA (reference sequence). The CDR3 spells CSAIGPGPL.

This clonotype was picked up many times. CDR3 sequence: CASSDRGTDTQYF. CDR3 bases: TGTGCCAGCAGTGACAGGGGCACAGATACGCAGTATTTT. This chain links TRBV6-4 with TRBJ2-3; D is undetermined. V shed 2 bases and J shed 1 base, with 4 bases lying between them. The CDR3 covers 13 residues. Looked up from germline, CDR1 is MRHNA and CDR2 is SNTAGT.

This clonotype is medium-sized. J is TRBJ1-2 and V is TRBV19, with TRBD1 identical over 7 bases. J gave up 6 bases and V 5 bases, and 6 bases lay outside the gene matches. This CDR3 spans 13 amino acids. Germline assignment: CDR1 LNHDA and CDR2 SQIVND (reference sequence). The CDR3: CASSYAGTDGYTF. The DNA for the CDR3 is TGTGCCAGTAGTTACGCCGGGACAGATGGCTACACCTTC.

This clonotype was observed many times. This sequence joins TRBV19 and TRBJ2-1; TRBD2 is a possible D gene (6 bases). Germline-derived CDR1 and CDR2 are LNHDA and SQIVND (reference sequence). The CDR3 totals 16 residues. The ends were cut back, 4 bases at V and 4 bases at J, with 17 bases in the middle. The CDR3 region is CASSNRAGLGYNEQFF. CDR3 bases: TGTGCCAGTAGTAATCGAGCGGGTCTGGGGTACAATGAGCAGTTCTTC. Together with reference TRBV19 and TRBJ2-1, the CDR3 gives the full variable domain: DGGITQSPKYLFRKEGQNVTLSCEQNLNHDAMYWYRQDPGQGLRLIYYSQIVNDFQKGDIAEGYSVSREKKESFPLTVTSAQKNPTAFYLCASSNRAGLGYNEQFFGPGTRLTVL.

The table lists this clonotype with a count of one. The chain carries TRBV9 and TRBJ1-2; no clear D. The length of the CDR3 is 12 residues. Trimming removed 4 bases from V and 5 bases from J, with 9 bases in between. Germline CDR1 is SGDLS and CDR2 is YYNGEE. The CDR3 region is CASSLAGYGYTF. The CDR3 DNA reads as TGTGCCAGCAGCCTCGCGGGATATGGCTACACCTTC.

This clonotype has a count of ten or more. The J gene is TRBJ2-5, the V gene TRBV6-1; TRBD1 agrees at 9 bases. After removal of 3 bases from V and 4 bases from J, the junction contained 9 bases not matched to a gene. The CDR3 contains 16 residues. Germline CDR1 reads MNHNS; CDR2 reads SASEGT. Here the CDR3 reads CASSDRDRAGGETQYF. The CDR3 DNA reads TGTGCCAGCAGTGACCGGGACAGGGCAGGAGGAGAGACCCAGTACTTC.

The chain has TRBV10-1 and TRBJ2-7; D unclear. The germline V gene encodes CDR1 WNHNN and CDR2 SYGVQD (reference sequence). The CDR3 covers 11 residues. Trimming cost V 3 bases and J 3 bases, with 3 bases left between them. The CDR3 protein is CASSDHYEQYF. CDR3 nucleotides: TGCGCCAGCAGTGATCACTACGAGCAGTACTTC.

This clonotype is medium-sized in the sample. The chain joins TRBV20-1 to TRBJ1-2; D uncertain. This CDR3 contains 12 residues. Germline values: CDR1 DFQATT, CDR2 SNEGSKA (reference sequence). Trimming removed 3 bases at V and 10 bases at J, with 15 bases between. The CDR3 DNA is TGCAGTGCTAGGATTCCGGGTCTTGTCTACACCTTC. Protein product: CSARIPGLVYTF.

In DNA form, the CDR3 reads TGTGCCAGCAGAGACAGCAAGGCTATAAGCACAGATACGCAGTTCTTC. Protein sequence: CASRDSKAISTDTQFF. This sequence joins TRBV6-1 and TRBJ2-1; tentatively, D is TRBD1 (5 bases). The CDR3 is 16 amino acids. The germline V gene has CDR1 MNHNS and CDR2 SASEGT. V lost 6 bases, J lost 12 bases, and 27 bases lay in between.

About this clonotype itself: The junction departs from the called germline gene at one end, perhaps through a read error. The CDR3 sequence: CVSSQSVYPSYDEQFF. The CDR3 region has the DNA TGTGTCAGCAGCCAGAGCGTGTACCCGTCCTACGATGAGCAGTTCTTC. The chain carries TRBV7-9 and TRBJ2-1; no reliable D call. This CDR3 has 16 residues. The germline gives CDR1 SEHNR, CDR2 FQNEAQ (reference sequence).

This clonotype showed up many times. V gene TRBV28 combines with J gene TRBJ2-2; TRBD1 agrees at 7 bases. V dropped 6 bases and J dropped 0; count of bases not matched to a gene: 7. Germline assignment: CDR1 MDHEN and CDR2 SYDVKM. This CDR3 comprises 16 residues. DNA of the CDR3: TGTGCCAGCAGCTTTGACAGGGTAGCGAACACCGGGGAGCTGTTTTTT. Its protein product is CASSFDRVANTGELFF.

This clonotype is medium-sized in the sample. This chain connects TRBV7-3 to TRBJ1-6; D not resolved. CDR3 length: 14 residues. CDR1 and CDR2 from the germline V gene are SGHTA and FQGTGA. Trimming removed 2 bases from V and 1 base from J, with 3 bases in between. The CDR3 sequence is CASSLYSYNSPLHF. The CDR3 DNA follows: TGTGCCAGCAGCTTATATTCCTATAATTCACCCCTCCACTTT.